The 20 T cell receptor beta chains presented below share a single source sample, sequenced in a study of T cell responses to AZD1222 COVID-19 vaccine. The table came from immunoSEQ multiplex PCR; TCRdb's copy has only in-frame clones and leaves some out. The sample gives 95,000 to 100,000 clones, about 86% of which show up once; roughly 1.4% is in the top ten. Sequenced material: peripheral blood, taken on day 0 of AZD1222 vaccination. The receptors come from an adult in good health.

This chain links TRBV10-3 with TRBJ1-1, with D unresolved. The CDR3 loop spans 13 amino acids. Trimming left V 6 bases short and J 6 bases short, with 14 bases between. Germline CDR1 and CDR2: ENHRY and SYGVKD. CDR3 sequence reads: CAISSLRSPEAFF. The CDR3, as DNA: TGTGCCATCAGCTCCCTCCGGAGTCCTGAAGCTTTCTTT.

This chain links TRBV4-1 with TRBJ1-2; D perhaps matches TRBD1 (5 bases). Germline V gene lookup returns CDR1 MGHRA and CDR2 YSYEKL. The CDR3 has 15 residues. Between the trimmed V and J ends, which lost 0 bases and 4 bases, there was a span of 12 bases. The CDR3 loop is CASSQEVRVSYGYTF. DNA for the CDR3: TGCGCCAGCAGCCAAGAGGTCAGGGTCAGCTATGGCTACACCTTC.

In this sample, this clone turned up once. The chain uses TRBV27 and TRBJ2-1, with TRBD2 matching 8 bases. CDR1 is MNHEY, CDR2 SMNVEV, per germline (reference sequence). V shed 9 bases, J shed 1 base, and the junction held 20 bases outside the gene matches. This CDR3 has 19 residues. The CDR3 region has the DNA TGTGCCAGTAATGGGTGGGGACTAGAGGGTAAGAGATCCTACAATGAGCAGTTCTTC. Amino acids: CASNGWGLEGKRSYNEQFF.

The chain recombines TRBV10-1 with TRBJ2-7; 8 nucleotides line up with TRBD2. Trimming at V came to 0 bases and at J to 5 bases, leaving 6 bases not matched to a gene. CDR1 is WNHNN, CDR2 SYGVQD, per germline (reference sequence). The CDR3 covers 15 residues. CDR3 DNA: TGCGCCAGCAGTGAGTCGGCTAGCGGGTCCCACGAGCAGTACTTC. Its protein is CASSESASGSHEQYF.

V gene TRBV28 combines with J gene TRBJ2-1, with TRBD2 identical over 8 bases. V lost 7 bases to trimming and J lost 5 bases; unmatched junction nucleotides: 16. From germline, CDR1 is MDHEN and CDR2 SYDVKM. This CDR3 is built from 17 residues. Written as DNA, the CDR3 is TGTGCCAGCATGCAGGGGCGAAGGACTAGCCTTCACAATGAGCAGTTCTTC. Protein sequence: CASMQGRRTSLHNEQFF.

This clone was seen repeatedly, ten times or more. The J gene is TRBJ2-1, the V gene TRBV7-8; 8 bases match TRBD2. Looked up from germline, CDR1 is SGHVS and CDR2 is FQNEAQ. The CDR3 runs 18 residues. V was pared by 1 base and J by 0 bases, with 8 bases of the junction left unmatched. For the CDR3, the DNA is TGTGCCAGCAGCTTAGGTCATACGGGGGGGAGCTCCTACAATGAGCAGTTCTTC. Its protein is CASSLGHTGGSSYNEQFF.

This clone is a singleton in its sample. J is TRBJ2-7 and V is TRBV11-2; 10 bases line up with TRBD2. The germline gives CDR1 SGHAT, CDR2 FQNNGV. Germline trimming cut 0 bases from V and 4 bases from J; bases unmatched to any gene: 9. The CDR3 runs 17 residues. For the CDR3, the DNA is TGTGCCAGCAGCTTAGACGGATCTAGCGGGAGTTTTTACGAGCAGTACTTC. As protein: CASSLDGSSGSFYEQYF. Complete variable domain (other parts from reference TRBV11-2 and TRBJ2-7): EAGVAQSPRYKIIEKRQSVAFWCNPISGHATLYWYQQILGQGPKLLIQFQNNGVVDDSQLPKDRFSAERLKGVDSTLKIQPAKLEDSAVYLCASSLDGSSGSFYEQYFGPGTRLTVT.

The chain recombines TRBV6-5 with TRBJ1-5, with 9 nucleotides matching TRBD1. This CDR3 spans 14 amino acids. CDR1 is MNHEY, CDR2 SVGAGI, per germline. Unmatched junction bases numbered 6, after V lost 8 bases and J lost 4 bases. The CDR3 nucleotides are TGTGCCAGCCGGGGACAGGGTTGGAATCAGCCCCAGCATTTT. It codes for CASRGQGWNQPQHF.

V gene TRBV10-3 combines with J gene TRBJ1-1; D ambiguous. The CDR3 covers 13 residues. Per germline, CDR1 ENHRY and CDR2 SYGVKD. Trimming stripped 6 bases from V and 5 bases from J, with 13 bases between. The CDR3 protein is CAISETVRTEAFF. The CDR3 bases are TGTGCCATCAGCGAAACAGTGAGGACTGAAGCTTTCTTT.

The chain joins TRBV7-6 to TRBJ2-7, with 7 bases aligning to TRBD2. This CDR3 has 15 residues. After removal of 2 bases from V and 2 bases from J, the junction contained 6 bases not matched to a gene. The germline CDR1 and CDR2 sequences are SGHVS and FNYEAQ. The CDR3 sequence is CASSLFSSGTYEQYF. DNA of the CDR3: TGTGCCAGCAGCTTATTTTCTAGCGGAACCTACGAGCAGTACTTC.

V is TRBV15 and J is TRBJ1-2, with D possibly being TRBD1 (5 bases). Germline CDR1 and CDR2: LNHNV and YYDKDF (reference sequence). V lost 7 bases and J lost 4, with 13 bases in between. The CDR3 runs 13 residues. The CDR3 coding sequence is TGTGCCACCAAACCGGGGACTGGCTATGGCTACACCTTC. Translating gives CATKPGTGYGYTF.

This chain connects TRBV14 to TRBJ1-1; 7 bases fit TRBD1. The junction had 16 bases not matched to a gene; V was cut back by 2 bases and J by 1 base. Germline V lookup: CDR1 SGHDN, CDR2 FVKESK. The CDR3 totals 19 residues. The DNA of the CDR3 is TGTGCCAGCAGCCAATACCGGGACAGAGCCGATGGGTCGAACACTGAAGCTTTCTTT. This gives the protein CASSQYRDRADGSNTEAFF.

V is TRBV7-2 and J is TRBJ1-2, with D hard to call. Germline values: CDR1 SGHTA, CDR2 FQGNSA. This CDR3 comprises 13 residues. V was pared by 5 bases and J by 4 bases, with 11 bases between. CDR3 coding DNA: TGTGCCAGCAGCCGCAATCAGGCCTATGGCTACACCTTC. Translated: CASSRNQAYGYTF.

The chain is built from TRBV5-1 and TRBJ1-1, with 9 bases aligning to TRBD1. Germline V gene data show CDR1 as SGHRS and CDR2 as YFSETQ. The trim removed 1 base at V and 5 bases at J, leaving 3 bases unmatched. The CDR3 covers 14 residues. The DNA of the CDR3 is TGCGCCAGCAGCTTGACAGGGGGCATGACTGAAGCTTTCTTT. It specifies CASSLTGGMTEAFF.

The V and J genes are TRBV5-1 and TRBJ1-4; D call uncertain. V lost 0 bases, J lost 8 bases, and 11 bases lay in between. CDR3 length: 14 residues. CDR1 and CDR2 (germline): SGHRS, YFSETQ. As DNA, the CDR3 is TGCGCCAGCAGCTTGGGCGGGATTGGCGAAAAACTGTTTTTT. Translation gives CASSLGGIGEKLFF.

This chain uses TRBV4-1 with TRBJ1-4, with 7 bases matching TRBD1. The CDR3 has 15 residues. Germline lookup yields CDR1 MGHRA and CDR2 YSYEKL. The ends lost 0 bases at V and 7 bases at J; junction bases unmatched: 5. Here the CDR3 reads CASSQEDRVGEKLFF. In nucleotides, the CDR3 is TGCGCCAGCAGCCAAGAAGACAGGGTTGGTGAAAAACTGTTTTTT.

The CDR3 region has the DNA TGTGCCAGTAGTGTGGGGACCAACGGGGAGCTGTTTTTT. Protein sequence: CASSVGTNGELFF. The rearrangement uses TRBV19 and TRBJ2-2; perhaps D is TRBD1 or TRBD2 (5 bases each). Trimming took 5 bases from V and 7 from J, leaving 11 bases between them. Germline V gene sequence: CDR1 LNHDA, CDR2 SQIVND (reference sequence). The CDR3 has 13 residues.

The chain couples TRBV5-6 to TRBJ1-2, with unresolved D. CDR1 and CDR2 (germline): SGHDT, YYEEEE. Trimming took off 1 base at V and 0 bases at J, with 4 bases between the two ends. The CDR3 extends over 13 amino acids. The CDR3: CASSLWPNYGYTF. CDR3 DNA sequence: TGTGCCAGCAGCTTGTGGCCTAACTATGGCTACACCTTC. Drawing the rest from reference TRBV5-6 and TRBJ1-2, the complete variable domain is DAGVTQSPTHLIKTRGQQVTLRCSPKSGHDTVSWYQQALGQGPQFIFQYYEEEERQRGNFPDRFSGHQFPNYSSELNVNALLLGDSALYLCASSLWPNYGYTFGSGTRLTVV.

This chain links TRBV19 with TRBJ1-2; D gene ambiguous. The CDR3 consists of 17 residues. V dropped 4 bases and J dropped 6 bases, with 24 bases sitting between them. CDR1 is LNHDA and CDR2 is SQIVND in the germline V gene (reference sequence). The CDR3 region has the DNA TGTGCCAGTAGTACCATATATGAGGGAGGTCTGAGGCATGGCTACACCTTC. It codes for CASSTIYEGGLRHGYTF.

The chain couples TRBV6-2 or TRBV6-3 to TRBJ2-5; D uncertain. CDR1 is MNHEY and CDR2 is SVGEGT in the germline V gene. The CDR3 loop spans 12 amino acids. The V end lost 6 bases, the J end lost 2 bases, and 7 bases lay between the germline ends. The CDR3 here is CASSQTQETQYF. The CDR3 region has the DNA TGTGCCAGCAGCCAAACGCAAGAGACCCAGTACTTC.